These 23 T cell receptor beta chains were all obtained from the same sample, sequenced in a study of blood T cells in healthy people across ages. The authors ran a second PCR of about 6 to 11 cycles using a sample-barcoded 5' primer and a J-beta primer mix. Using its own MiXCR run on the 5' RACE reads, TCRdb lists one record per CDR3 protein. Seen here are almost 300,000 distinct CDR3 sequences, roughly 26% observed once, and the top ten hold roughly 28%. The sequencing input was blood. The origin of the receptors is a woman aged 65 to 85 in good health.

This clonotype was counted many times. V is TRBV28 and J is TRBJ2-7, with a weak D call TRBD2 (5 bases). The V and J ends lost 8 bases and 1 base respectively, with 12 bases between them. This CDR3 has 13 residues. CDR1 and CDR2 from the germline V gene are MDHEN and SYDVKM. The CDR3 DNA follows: TGTGCCAGCTGGACTCGTGGGTCCTACGAGCAGTACTTC. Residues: CASWTRGSYEQYF.

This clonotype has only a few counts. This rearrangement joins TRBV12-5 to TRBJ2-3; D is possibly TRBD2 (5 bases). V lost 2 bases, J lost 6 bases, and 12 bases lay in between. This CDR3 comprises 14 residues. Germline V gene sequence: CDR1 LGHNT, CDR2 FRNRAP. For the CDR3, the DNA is TGTGCTAGTGGTTTGCTTGGGGAGTACGATACGCAGTATTTT. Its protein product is CASGLLGEYDTQYF.

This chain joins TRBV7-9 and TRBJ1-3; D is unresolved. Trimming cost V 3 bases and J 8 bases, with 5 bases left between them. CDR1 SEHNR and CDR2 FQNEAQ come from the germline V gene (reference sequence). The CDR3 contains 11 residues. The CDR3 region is CASSFGDTIYF. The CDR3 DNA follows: TGTGCCAGCAGCTTTGGGGACACCATATATTTT.

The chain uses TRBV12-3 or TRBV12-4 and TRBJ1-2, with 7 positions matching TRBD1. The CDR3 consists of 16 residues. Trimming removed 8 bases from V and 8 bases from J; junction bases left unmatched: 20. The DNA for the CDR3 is TGTGCCAGCGATGGGGACCTTCAGGGGGGGTCCAAAGGCTACACCTTC. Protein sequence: CASDGDLQGGSKGYTF.

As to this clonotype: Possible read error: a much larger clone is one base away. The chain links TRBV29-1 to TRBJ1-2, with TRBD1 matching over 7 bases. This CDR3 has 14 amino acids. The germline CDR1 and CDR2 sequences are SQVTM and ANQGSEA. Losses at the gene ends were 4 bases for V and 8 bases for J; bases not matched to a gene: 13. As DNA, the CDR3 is TGCAGCGTTGGAGTACAACAGGGGTTGGGGGGCTACACCTTC. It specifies CSVGVQQGLGGYTF.

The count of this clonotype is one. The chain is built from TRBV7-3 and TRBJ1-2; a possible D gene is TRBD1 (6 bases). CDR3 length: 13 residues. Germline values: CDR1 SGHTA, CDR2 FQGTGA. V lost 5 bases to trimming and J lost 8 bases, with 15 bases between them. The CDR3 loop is CASSQDRGLGYTF. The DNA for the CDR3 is TGTGCCAGCAGCCAGGACAGAGGGCTCGGCTACACCTTC.

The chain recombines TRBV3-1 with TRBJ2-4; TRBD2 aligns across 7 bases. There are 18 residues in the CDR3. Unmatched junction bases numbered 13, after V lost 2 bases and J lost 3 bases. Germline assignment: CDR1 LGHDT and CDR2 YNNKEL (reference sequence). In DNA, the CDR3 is TGTGCCAGCAGCCAACGGGGGGTCGATTCCGGGGTCAAAAACATTCAGTACTTC. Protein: CASSQRGVDSGVKNIQYF.

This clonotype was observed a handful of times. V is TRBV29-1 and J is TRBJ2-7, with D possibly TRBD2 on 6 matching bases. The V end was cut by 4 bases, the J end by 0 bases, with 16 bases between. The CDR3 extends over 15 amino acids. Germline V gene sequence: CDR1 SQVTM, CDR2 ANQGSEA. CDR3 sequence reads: CSVGEEERASYEQYF. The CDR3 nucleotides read TGCAGCGTTGGGGAGGAGGAGCGGGCCTCCTACGAGCAGTACTTC.

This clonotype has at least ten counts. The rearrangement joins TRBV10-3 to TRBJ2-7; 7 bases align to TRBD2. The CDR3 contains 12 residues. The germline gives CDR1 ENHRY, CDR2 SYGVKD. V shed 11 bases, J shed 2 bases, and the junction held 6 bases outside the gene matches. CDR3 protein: CAASGTTYEQYF. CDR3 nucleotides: TGTGCCGCCTCCGGGACTACCTACGAGCAGTACTTC.

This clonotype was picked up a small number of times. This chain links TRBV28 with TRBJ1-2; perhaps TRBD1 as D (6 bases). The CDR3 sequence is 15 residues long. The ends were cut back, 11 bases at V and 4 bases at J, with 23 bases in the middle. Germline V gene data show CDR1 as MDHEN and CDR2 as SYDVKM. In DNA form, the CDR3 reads TGTGCCGGCGGGGCAGCGGGGACAATAGCCTATGGCTACACCTTC. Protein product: CAGGAAGTIAYGYTF.

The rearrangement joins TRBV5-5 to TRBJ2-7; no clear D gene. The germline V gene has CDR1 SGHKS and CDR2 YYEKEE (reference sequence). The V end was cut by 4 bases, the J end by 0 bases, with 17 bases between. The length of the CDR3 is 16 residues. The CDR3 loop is CASSGGRTLTSYEQYF. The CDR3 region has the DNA TGTGCCAGCAGCGGCGGACGCACCCTGACCTCCTACGAGCAGTACTTC.

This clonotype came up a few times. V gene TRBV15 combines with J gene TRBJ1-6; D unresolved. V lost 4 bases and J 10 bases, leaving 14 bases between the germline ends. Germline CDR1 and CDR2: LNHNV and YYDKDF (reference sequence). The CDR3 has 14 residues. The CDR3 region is CATSTQADSSPLHF. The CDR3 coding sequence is TGTGCCACCAGCACTCAGGCCGACTCATCACCCCTCCACTTT.

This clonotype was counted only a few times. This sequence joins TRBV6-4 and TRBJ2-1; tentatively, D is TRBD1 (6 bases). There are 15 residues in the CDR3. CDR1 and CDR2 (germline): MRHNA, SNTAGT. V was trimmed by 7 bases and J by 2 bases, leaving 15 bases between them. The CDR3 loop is CASKKGEGAYNEQFF. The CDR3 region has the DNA TGTGCCAGCAAAAAGGGAGAGGGGGCCTACAATGAGCAGTTCTTC.

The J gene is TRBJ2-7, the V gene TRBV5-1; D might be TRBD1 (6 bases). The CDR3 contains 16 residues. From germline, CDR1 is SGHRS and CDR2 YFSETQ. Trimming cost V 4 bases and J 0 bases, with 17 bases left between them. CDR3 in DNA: TGCGCCAGCAGCCCAAGAGACAGGAGCAGCTCCTACGAGCAGTACTTC. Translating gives CASSPRDRSSSYEQYF.

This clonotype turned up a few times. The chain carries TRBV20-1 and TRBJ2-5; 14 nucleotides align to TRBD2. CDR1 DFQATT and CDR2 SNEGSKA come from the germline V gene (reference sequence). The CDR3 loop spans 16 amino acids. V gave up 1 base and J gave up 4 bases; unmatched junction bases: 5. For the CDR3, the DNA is TGCAGTGCTAGAGGCCCGGGACTAGCGGGAGTAGAGACCCAGTACTTC. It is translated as CSARGPGLAGVETQYF.

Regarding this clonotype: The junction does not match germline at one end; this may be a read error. This CDR3 is CASSLTAGGAYQETQHF. The CDR3 DNA is TGTGCCAGCAGCTTAACAGCGGGGGGTGCGTACCAAGAGACCCAGCACTTC. The V gene is TRBV7-8, the J gene TRBJ2-5; 9 positions agree with TRBD2. CDR3 length: 17 residues. Germline V lookup: CDR1 SGHVS, CDR2 FQNEAQ. Using reference TRBV7-8 and TRBJ2-5 for the parts outside the CDR3, the full variable domain is GAGVSQSPRYKVAKRGQDVALRCDPISGHVSLFWYQQALGQGPEFLTYFQNEAQLDKSGLPSDRFFAERPEGSVSTLKIQRTQQEDSAVYLCASSLTAGGAYQETQHFGPGTRLLVL.

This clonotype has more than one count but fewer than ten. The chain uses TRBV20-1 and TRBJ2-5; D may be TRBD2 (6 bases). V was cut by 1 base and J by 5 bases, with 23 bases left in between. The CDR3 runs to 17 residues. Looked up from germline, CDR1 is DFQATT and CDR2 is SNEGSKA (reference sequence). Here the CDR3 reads CSARGGGRDGGRETQYF. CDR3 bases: TGCAGTGCTAGAGGAGGTGGGCGGGATGGAGGTCGGGAGACCCAGTACTTC.

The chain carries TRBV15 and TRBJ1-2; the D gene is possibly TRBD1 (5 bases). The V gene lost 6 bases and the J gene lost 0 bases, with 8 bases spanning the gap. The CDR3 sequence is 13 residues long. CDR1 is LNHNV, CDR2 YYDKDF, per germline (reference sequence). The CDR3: CATSSGTNYGYTF. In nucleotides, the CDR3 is TGTGCCACCAGTTCAGGGACTAACTATGGCTACACCTTC.

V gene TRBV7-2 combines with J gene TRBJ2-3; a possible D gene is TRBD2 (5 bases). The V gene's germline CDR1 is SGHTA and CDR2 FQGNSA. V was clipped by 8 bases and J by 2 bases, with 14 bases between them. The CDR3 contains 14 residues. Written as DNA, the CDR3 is TGTGCCAGCCGAGCGCGACTAACCACAGATACGCAGTATTTT. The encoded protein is CASRARLTTDTQYF.

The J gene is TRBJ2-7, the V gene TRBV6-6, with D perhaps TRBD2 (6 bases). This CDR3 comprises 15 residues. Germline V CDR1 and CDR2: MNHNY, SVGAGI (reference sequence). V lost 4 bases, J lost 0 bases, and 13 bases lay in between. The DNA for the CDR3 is TGTGCCAGCAGTTTGGGCGGGATCTCCTCCTACGAGCAGTACTTC. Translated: CASSLGGISSYEQYF.

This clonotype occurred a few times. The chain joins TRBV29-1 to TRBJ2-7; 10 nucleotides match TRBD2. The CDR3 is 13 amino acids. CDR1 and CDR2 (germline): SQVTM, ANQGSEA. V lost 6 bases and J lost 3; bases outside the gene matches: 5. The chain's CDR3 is CSVRLAGVYEQYF. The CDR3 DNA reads TGCAGCGTCAGACTAGCGGGTGTCTACGAGCAGTACTTC.

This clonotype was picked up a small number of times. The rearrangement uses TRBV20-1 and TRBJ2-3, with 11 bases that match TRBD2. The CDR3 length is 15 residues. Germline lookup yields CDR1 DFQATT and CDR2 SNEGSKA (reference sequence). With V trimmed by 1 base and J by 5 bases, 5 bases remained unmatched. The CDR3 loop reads CSARGSGRARDTQYF. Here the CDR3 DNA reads TGCAGTGCTAGAGGTAGCGGGAGGGCCAGAGATACGCAGTATTTT.

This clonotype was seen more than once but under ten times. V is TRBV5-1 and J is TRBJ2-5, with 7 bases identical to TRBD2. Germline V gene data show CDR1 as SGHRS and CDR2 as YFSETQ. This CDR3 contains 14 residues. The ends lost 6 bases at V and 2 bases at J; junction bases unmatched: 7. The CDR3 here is CASTVGGDQETQYF. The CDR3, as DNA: TGCGCCAGCACCGTTGGGGGGGATCAAGAGACCCAGTACTTC.